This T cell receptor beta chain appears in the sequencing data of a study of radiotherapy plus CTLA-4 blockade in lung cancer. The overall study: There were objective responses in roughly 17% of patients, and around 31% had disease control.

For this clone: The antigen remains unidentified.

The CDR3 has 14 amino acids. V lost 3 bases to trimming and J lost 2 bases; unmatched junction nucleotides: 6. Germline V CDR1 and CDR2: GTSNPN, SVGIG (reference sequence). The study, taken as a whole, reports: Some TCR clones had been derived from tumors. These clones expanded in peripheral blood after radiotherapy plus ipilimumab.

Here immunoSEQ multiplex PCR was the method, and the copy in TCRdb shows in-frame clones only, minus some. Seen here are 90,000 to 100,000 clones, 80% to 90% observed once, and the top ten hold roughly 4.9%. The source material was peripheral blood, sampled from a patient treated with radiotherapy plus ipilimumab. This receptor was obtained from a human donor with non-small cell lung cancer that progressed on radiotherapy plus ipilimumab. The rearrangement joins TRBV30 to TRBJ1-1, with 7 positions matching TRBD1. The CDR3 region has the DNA TGTGCCTGGAGGTACAGGGGTGGAAACACTGAAGCTTTCTTT. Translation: CAWRYRGGNTEAFF.